This T cell receptor beta chain was identified during a study of shared clonotypes between healthy human individuals. Study background: Three plates were used per donor for CD4 naive, three for CD4 memory, two for CD8 naive and one for CD8 memory.

Trimming removed 6 bases from V and 4 bases from J; junction bases left unmatched: 8. Germline V lookup: CDR1 MDHEN, CDR2 SYDVKM. CDR3 length: 14 amino acids. Sequencing was at deep level. Measured with immunoSEQ multiplex PCR; TCRdb has only the in-frame clones, and not every one. The table has 1,500,000 or so clones, approximately 97% seen once. Remarks on this clone: What it recognizes is unknown.

Study outcomes and limitations: In contrast to clonotypes shared by all four donors, non-shared clonotypes had lower generation probabilities. Blood was the sole source, and tissue repertoires probably differ.

The chain links TRBV28 to TRBJ1-2; TRBD1 matches at 7 bases. The sequence came from a man in his thirties or forties in good health. Sequencing used naive CD4+ T cells sorted from blood. Sample subset: CD45RA+ positively selected. The CDR3 region has the DNA TGTGCCAGCAGAAATCCCGGGACAGTCTATGGCTACACCTTC. It is translated as CASRNPGTVYGYTF.